A selection of T cell receptor beta chains follows, all from one sample in a study of T cells in Graves' hyperthyroidism and ophthalmopathy. TCRdb re-analysed the multiplex PCR reads in MiXCR, keeping a single row per CDR3 protein. The sample records 250,000 to 300,000 distinct CDR3 sequences, 13% being singletons. Material: blood. The receptors shown here come from a woman aged 25 to 39 with Graves' hyperthyroidism that later progressed to Graves' ophthalmopathy. CDR3s include the opening cysteine and the closing phenylalanine or tryptophan. A D gene is named only where the DNA matches it firmly. Clone sizes are given selectively: once, few, many, or a class where the clone is expanded.

j_call | d_call | v_call | clone_size | cdr3_nt | cdr3_aa
TRBJ1-1 | - | TRBV5-5 | many | TGTGCCAGCAGCTTGGCGGTAGGCGGGAACGCTGAAGCTTTCTTT | CASSLAVGGNAEAFF
TRBJ2-2 | - | TRBV18 | many | TGTGCCAGCTCACCGCTGGACGCCGGGGAGCTGTTTTTT | CASSPLDAGELFF
TRBJ2-3 | TRBD2 | TRBV7-6 | - | TGTGCCAGCAGCTCTAGCGGGGGGGGAGTCACGCAGTATTTT | CASSSSGGGVTQYF
TRBJ2-5 | TRBD1 | TRBV7-9 | many | TGTGCCAGCAGCTTAGAGACAGGGGCACAAGAGACCCAGTACTTC | CASSLETGAQETQYF
TRBJ2-1 | TRBD2 | TRBV28 | few | TGTGCCAGCAGTTTATTGGGTGCGGGAGGACTCGAGCAGTTCTTC | CASSLLGAGGLEQFF
TRBJ1-1 | - | TRBV13 | many | TGTGCCAGCAGCTTAGGTCAGGGTCTGGTTGCTGAAGCTTTCTTT | CASSLGQGLVAEAFF
TRBJ2-7 | - | TRBV9 | many | TGTGCCAGCAGCGGCCGACCGGGGGAGCAGTACTTC | CASSGRPGEQYF
TRBJ1-1 | - | TRBV27 | many | TGTGCCAGCAGTGCTCCCCAGGGAGGTGTGACTGAAGCTTTCTTT | CASSAPQGGVTEAFF
TRBJ2-7 | - | TRBV7-2 | many | TGTGCCAGCAGCCGTGCTTCACTAGGGACCTACGAGCAGTACTTC | CASSRASLGTYEQYF
TRBJ2-2 | - | TRBV30 | many | TGTGCCTGGAGTGTACGAGGGGTCGGCGGGGAGCTGTTTTTT | CAWSVRGVGGELFF
TRBJ2-7 | TRBD1 | TRBV19 | few | TGTGCCAGTAGACCGGACAGGGCTACCTACGAGCAGTACTTC | CASRPDRATYEQYF
TRBJ1-2 | TRBD1 | TRBV7-9 | few | TGTGCCAGCGTACAGGGGGAAGAGTATGGCTACACCTTC | CASVQGEEYGYTF
TRBJ2-2 | - | TRBV11-2 | many | TGTGCCAGCAGCTTATCCCCAGGGGCGAACACCGGGGAGCTGTTTTTT | CASSLSPGANTGELFF
TRBJ2-2 | - | TRBV19 | few | TGTGCCAGTAGCGGGAGAGAGAACACCGGGGAGCTGTTTTTT | CASSGRENTGELFF
TRBJ2-7 | TRBD1 | TRBV6-7 | - | TGTGCCAGCAGTTACCCCGTACAGGGGGCGACGATAGCGGGTATATACGAGCAGTACTTC | CASSYPVQGATIAGIYEQYF
TRBJ2-3 | - | TRBV5-1 | many | TGCGCCAGCAGCTTCAACTCTGCCTCCTCAGTCACAGATACGCAGTATTTT | CASSFNSASSVTDTQYF
TRBJ2-7 | TRBD2 | TRBV6-2/TRBV6-3 | many | TGTGCCAGCAGCCGATTACTAGCGGGTACGCGGGAGCAGTACTTC | CASSRLLAGTREQYF
TRBJ2-1 | TRBD1 | TRBV4-1 | few | TGCGCCAGCAGCCAGACAGGGAGCGATGAGCAGTTCTTC | CASSQTGSDEQFF
TRBJ2-4 | TRBD1 | TRBV28 | many | TGTGCCAGTACGATACAGGGGGCCAAAAACATTCAGTACTTC | CASTIQGAKNIQYF
TRBJ2-7 | TRBD2 | TRBV28 | many | TGTGCCAGCGTTAGCGGGGGTGAACGGTACGAGCAGTACTTC | CASVSGGERYEQYF
TRBJ1-6 | - | TRBV13 | many | TGTGCCAGCAGCTTAGGCCTGGGGCAGGAGGGTTCACCCCTCCACTTT | CASSLGLGQEGSPLHF
TRBJ2-3 | - | TRBV6-2/TRBV6-3 | few | TGTGCCGGGTCTCCCCCTGGCACAGATACGCAGTATTTT | CAGSPPGTDTQYF
TRBJ2-3 | TRBD2 | TRBV20-1 | - | TGCAGTGCTCTGACTAGCGGGAAGCCCGATACGCAGTATTTT | CSALTSGKPDTQYF
TRBJ2-5 | - | TRBV5-1 | - | TGCGCCAGCAGCTTCGCCGGGTCCCAAGAGACCCAGTACTTC | CASSFAGSQETQYF
TRBJ1-4 | - | TRBV6-1 | - | TGTGCCAGCAGCCCAACGCCCTTGAATGAAAAACTGTTTTTT | CASSPTPLNEKLFF
TRBJ2-3 | - | TRBV18 | many | TGTGCCAGCTCCGTGGGCTCTAGCACAGATACGCAGTATTTT | CASSVGSSTDTQYF
TRBJ2-1 | TRBD1 | TRBV6-2/TRBV6-3 | many | TGTGCCAGCAGTTACCCATCCAGGGGGAACAATGAGCAGTTCTTC | CASSYPSRGNNEQFF
TRBJ2-1 | - | TRBV20-1 | - | TGCAGTGCTAGTATGTATCACTCCTACAATGAGCAGTTCTTC | CSASMYHSYNEQFF
TRBJ2-7 | - | TRBV15 | many | TGTGCCACCAGCAGGGGCCTCGAAACCTACGAGCAGTACTTC | CATSRGLETYEQYF
TRBJ2-5 | TRBD2 | TRBV6-2/TRBV6-3 | once | TGTGCCAGCAGTGGGACTAGCGGGGGGAGTAGGGAGACCCGGTACTTC | CASSGTSGGSRETRYF
TRBJ1-1 | - | TRBV4-1 | - | TGCGCCAGCAGCTATCAGGGACGTGGTGAAGCTTTCTTT | CASSYQGRGEAFF
TRBJ2-7 | TRBD2 | TRBV20-1 | many | TGCAGTGCTAGAGGGGGTTTAGCGGGAGGGATCGAGCAGTACTTC | CSARGGLAGGIEQYF
TRBJ2-5 | - | TRBV7-2 | many | TGTGCCAGCAGCTTAGTAGTAGAGACCCAGTACTTC | CASSLVVETQYF
TRBJ2-7 | TRBD2 | TRBV7-2 | once | TGTGCCAACAGCTTGGAGACTAGCGGGGGTTACGAGCAGTACTTC | CANSLETSGGYEQYF
TRBJ2-7 | TRBD2 | TRBV6-2/TRBV6-3 | many | TGTGCCAGCAGCTCCCCTGCGAGCGGGAATGCCTACGAGCAGTACTTC | CASSSPASGNAYEQYF
TRBJ2-1 | TRBD1 | TRBV13 | many | TGTGCCAGCAGCCCCAACAGGGGTAGAGGGTACAATGAGCAGTTCTTC | CASSPNRGRGYNEQFF
TRBJ1-1 | - | TRBV11-2 | many | TGTGCCAGCAGCTTAGTGCAGGGAGGCACTGAAGCTTTCTTT | CASSLVQGGTEAFF
TRBJ1-1 | - | TRBV27 | many | TGTGCCAGCAGCACAGGGTTAAGTGAAGCTTTCTTT | CASSTGLSEAFF
TRBJ2-1 | TRBD2 | TRBV30 | - | TGTGCCTGGAGTGGAGGGACTAGCGGGAGGGCCGGTTTGGTTCCCAATGAGCAGTTCTTC | CAWSGGTSGRAGLVPNEQFF
TRBJ2-1 | - | TRBV11-2 | many | TGTGCCAGCAGCCACCCCCCGACCCATTACAATGAGCAGTTCTTC | CASSHPPTHYNEQFF
TRBJ2-7 | - | TRBV9 | - | TGTGCCAGCTCACAAGAGATGATGGGTGACGAGCAGTACTTC | CASSQEMMGDEQYF
TRBJ2-1 | TRBD1 | TRBV6-1 | - | TGTGCCAGCAGTGAAGGGTCGGGCAGGGGGACGTTCTTC | CASSEGSGRGTFF
TRBJ2-1 | TRBD2 | TRBV6-1 | few | TGTGCCAGCAGCCCGCGGACTAGCGGGGGGAGCTCCTACAATGAGCAGTTCTTC | CASSPRTSGGSSYNEQFF
TRBJ2-7 | TRBD2 | TRBV14 | many | TGTGCCAGCAGCCCCGGACTAGCGGCGAGCTCCTACGAGCAGTACTTC | CASSPGLAASSYEQYF
TRBJ2-3 | TRBD2 | TRBV4-1 | many | TGCGCCAGCAGCCGCGGAGCGGGAGGGTTCACAGATACGCAGTATTTT | CASSRGAGGFTDTQYF
TRBJ2-7 | TRBD2 | TRBV6-2/TRBV6-3 | many | TGTGCCAGCACCGGGACTAGCGGAGACTACGAGCAGTACTTC | CASTGTSGDYEQYF
TRBJ2-7 | TRBD2 | TRBV27 | few | TGTGCCAGCAGGCTAGCGGGGGCCGGCTACGAGCAGTACTTC | CASRLAGAGYEQYF
TRBJ1-4 | TRBD1 | TRBV2 | many | TGTGCCAGCAGCCGACAGGGGACTAATGAAAAACTGTTTTTT | CASSRQGTNEKLFF
TRBJ2-5 | TRBD1 | TRBV28 | many | TGTGCCAGCAGCGAAGGACAGGGGGTGGGGGAGACCCAGTACTTC | CASSEGQGVGETQYF
TRBJ1-5 | - | TRBV19 | - | TGTGCCAGTAGTGCCCCGCATGTGACTTACAATCAGCCCCAGCATTTT | CASSAPHVTYNQPQHF
TRBJ2-1 | TRBD2 | TRBV6-1 | - | TGTGCCAGCAGTCTGGGACTAGCGCCCTACAATGAGCAGTTCTTC | CASSLGLAPYNEQFF
TRBJ1-5 | - | TRBV7-8 | many | TGTGCCAGCAGCCCACGGACTCTTAGCAATCAGCCCCAGCATTTT | CASSPRTLSNQPQHF
TRBJ2-7 | - | TRBV28 | many | TGTGCCAGCAGGCGGGACGTAACCTACGAGCAGTACTTC | CASRRDVTYEQYF
TRBJ1-1 | - | TRBV19 | - | TGTGCCAGTAGTTACGACAGGACACTGCCGGATAATAAGCGGGCCACTGAAGCTTTCTTT | CASSYDRTLPDNKRATEAFF
TRBJ2-7 | - | TRBV3-1 | many | TGTGCCAGCAGCCAAGTTCCCGGCGAGCAGTACTTC | CASSQVPGEQYF